This note documents a single TCR beta chain sequence. Its antigen is not known. Between the trimmed V and J ends, which lost 6 bases and 3 bases, there was a span of 5 bases. Germline V gene lookup returns CDR1 MNHNY and CDR2 SVGAGI (reference sequence). The CDR3 covers 11 residues. This sample was included in a study of cytomegalovirus exposure and HLA in healthy donors. On the study more broadly: Caucasian-associated ancestry cluster membership applied to about 77% of around 400 genotyped donors.

The study ran its PCR with 60 Vbeta and 13 Jbeta primers. Assay used: immunoSEQ multiplex PCR; TCRdb lists only in-frame clones, some missing. The data hold some 180,000 clones, with about three quarters observed a single time. Regarding the study as a whole: The authors later found most CMV-associated TCR beta chains appeared HLA-restricted. DRB1 had the most TCR associations and HLA-C the fewest, a later analysis found, with rates varying by HLA locus. It was reportedly the case that the classifier diagnosed cytomegalovirus status with high specificity and sensitivity.

This TCR derives from a man aged 18 to 30 in good health and CMV-seronegative. The rearrangement links TRBV6-6 to TRBJ2-5, with D unclear. Material for sequencing was PBMCs. The CDR3 loop is CASSPKETQYF. CDR3 coding DNA: TGTGCCAGCAGCCCTAAAGAGACCCAGTACTTC.